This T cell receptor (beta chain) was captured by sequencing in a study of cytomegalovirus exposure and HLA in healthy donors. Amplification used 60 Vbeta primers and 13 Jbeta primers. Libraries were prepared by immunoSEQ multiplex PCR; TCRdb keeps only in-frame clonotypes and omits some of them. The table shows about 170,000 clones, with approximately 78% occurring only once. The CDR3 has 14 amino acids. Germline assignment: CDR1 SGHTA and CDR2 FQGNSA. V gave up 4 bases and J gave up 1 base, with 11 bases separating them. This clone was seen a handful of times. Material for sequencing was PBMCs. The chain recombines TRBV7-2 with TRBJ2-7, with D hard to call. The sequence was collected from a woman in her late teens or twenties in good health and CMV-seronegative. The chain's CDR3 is CASSSKTQSYEQYF. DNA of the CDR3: TGTGCCAGCAGCTCCAAGACACAATCCTACGAGCAGTACTTC. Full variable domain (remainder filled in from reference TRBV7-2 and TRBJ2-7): GAGVSQSPSNKVTEKGKDVELRCDPISGHTALYWYRQSLGQGLEFLIYFQGNSAPDKSGLPSDRFSAERTGGSVSTLTIQRTQQEDSAVYLCASSSKTQSYEQYFGPGTRLTVT.